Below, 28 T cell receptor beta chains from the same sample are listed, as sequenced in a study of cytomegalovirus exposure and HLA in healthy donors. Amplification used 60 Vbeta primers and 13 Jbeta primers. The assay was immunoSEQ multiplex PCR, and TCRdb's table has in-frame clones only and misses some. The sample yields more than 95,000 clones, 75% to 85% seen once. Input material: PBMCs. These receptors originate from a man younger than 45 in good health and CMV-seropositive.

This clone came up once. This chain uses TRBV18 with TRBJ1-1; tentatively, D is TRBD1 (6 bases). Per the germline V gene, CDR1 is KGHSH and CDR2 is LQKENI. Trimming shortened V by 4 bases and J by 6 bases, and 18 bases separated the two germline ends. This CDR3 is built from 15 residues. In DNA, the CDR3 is TGTGCCAGCTCACTAGATATCAGGGGTTCCCCTGAAGCTTTCTTT. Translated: CASSLDIRGSPEAFF. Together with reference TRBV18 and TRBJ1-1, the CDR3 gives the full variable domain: NAGVMQNPRHLVRRRGQEARLRCSPMKGHSHVYWYRQLPEEGLKFMVYLQKENIIDESGMPKERFSAEFPKEGPSILRIQQVVRGDSAAYFCASSLDIRGSPEAFFGQGTRLTVV.

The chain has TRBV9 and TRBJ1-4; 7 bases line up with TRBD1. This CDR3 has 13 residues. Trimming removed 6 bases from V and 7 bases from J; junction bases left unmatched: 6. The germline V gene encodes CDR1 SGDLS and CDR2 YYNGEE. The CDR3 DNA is TGTGCCAGCAACTCACGGGACAGTGAAAAACTGTTTTTT. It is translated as CASNSRDSEKLFF.

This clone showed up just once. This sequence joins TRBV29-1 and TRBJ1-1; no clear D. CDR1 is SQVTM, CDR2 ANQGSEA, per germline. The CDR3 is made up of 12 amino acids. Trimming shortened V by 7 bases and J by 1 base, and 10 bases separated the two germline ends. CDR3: CSAGGRNTEAFF. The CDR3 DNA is TGCAGCGCCGGCGGCAGGAACACTGAAGCTTTCTTT.

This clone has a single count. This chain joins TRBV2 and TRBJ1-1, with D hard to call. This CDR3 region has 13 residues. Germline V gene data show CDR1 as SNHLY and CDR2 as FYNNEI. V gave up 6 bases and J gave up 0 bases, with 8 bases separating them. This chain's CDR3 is CASRIIVNTEAFF. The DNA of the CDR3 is TGTGCCAGCAGGATTATAGTGAACACTGAAGCTTTCTTT.

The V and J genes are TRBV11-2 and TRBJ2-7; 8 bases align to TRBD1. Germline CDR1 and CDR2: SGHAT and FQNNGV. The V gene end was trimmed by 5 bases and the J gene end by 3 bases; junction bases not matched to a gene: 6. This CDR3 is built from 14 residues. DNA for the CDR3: TGTGCCAGCAGCCCAAGACAGGGGCACTACGAGCAGTACTTC. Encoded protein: CASSPRQGHYEQYF.

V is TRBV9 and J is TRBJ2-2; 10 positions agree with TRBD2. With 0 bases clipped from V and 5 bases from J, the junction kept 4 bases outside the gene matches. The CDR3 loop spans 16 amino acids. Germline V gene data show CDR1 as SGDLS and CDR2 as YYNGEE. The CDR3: CASSVAAGGQTGELFF. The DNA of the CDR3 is TGTGCCAGCAGCGTAGCAGCGGGGGGGCAAACCGGGGAGCTGTTTTTT.

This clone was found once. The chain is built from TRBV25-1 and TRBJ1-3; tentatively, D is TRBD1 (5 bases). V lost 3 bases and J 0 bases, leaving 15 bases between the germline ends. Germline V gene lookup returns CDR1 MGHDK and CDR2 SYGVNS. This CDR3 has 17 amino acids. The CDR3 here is CASSDSLGGNSGNTIYF. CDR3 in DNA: TGTGCCAGCAGTGATTCCCTCGGGGGGAACTCTGGAAACACCATATATTTT.

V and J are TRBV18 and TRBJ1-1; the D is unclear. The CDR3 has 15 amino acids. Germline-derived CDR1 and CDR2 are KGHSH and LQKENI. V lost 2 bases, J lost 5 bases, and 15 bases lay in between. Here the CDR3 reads CASSPGRGSVTEAFF. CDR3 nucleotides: TGTGCCAGCTCACCAGGGCGGGGATCGGTAACTGAAGCTTTCTTT.

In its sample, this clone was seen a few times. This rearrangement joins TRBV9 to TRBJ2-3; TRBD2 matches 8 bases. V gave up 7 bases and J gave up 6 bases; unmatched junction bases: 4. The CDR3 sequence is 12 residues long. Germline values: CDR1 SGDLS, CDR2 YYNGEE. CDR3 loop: CASGTRVDTQYF. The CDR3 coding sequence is TGTGCCAGCGGGACTAGGGTGGATACGCAGTATTTT. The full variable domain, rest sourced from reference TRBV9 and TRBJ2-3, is DSGVTQTPKHLITATGQRVTLRCSPRSGDLSVYWYQQSLDQGLQFLIQYYNGEERAKGNILERFSAQQFPDLHSELNLSSLELGDSALYFCASGTRVDTQYFGPGTRLTVL.

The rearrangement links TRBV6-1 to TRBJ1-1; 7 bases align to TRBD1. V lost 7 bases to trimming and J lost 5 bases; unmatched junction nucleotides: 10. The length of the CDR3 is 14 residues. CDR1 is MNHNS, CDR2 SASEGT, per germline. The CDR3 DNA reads TGTGCCAGCATTGGGACAGACTACAAGACTGAAGCTTTCTTT. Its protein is CASIGTDYKTEAFF.

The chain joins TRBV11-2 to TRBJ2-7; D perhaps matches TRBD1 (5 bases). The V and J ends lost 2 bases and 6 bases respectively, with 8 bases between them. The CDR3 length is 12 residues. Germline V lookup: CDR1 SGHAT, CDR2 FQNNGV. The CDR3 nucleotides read TGTGCCAGCAGCTTAACAAGGGGCGAGCAGTACTTC. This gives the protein CASSLTRGEQYF.

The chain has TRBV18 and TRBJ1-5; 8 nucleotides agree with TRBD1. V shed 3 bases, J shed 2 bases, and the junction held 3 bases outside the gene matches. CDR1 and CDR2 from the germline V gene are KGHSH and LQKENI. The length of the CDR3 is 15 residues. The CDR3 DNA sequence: TGTGCCAGCTCACCGGACAGGGTACGCAATCAGCCCCAGCATTTT. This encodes CASSPDRVRNQPQHF.

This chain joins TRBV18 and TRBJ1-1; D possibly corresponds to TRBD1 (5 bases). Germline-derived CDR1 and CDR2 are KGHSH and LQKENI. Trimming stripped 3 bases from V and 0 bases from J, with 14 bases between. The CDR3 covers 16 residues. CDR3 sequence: CASSPFGRAMNTEAFF. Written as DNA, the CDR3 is TGTGCCAGCTCACCTTTCGGCAGGGCCATGAACACTGAAGCTTTCTTT.

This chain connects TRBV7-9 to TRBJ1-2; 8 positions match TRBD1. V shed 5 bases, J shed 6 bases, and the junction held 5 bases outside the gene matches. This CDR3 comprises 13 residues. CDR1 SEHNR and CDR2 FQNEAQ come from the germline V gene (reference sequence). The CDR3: CASSLGQGDGYTF. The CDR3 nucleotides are TGTGCCAGCAGCCTCGGACAGGGTGATGGCTACACCTTC.

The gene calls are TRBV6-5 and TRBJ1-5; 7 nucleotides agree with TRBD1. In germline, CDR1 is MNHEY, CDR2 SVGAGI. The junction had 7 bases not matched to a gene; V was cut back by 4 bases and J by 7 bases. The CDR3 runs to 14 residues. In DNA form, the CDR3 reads TGTGCCAGCAGTTCCTTGGCCAGGGGGCAGCCCCAGCATTTT. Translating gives CASSSLARGQPQHF.

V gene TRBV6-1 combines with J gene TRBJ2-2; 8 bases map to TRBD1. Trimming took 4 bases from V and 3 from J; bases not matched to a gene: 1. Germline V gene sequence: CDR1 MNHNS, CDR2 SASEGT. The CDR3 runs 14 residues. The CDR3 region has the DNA TGTGCCAGCAGTGGACAGGGGTACACCGGGGAGCTGTTTTTT. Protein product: CASSGQGYTGELFF.

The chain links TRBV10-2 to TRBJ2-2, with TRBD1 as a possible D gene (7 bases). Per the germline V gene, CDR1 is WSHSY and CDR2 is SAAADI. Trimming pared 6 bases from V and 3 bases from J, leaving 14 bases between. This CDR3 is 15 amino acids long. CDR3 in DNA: TGCGCCAGCAGCCGCTTCAGGGGGGACACCGGGGAGCTGTTTTTT. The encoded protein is CASSRFRGDTGELFF.

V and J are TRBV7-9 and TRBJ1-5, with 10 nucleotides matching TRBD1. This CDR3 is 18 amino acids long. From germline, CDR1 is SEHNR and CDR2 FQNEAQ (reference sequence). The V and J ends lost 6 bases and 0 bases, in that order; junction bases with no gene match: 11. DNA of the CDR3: TGTGCCAGCAGTCTTTGGACAGGGGGATTCTATAGCAATCAGCCCCAGCATTTT. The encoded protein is CASSLWTGGFYSNQPQHF.

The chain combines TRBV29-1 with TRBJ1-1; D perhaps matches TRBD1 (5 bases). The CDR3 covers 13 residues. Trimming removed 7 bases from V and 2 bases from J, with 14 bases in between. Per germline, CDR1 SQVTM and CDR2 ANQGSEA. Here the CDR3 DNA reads TGCAGCGGGACAACAATCGTAAACACTGAAGCTTTCTTT. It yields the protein CSGTTIVNTEAFF.

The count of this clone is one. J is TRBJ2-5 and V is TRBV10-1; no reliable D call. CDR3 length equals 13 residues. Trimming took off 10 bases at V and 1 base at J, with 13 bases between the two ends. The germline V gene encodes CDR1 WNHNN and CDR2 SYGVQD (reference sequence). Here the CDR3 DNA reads TGCGCCACCAGCTCACAGCTCCAAGAGACCCAGTACTTC. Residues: CATSSQLQETQYF.

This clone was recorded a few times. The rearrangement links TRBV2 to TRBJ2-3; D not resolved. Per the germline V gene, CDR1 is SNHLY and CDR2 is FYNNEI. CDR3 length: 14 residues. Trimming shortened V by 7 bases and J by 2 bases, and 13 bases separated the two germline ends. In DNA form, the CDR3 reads TGTGCCAGCACGTGGCAGGCCTCCACAGATACGCAGTATTTT. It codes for CASTWQASTDTQYF.

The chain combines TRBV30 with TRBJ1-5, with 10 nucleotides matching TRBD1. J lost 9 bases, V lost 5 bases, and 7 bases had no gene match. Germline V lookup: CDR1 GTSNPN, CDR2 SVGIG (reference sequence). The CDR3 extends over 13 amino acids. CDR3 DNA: TGTGCCTGGGGGACAGGGGTAAGGGGGCCCCAGCATTTT. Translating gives CAWGTGVRGPQHF.

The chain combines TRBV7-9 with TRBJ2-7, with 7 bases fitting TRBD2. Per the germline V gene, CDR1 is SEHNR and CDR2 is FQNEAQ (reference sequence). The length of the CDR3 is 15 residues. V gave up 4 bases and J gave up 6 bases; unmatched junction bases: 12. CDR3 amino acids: CASSSDRDYILEQYF. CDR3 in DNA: TGTGCCAGCAGCTCTGACCGGGACTACATTCTCGAGCAGTACTTC.

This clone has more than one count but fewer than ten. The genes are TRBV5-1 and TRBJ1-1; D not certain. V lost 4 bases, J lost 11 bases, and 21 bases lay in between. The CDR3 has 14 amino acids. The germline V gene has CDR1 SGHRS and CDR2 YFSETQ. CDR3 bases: TGCGCCAGCAGCAGAGACGGTCTTTCTGAGAGGGCTTTCTTT. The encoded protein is CASSRDGLSERAFF.

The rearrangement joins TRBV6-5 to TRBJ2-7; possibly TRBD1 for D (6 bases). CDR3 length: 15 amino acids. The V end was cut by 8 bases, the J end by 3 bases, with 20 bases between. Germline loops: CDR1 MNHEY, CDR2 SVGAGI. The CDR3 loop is CASRGVRIGGYEQYF. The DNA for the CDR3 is TGTGCCAGCCGTGGTGTCCGCATAGGGGGCTACGAGCAGTACTTC.

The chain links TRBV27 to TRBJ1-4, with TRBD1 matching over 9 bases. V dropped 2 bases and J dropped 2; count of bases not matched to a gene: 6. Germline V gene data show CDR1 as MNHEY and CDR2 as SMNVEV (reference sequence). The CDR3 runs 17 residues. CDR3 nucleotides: TGTGCCAGCAGTTTAGAGGGACAGGGTAGCACTAATGAAAAACTGTTTTTT. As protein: CASSLEGQGSTNEKLFF.

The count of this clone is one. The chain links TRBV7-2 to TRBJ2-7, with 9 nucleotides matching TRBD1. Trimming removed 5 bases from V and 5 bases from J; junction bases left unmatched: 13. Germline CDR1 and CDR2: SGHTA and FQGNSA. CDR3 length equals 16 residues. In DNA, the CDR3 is TGTGCCAGCAGCCAAACACCCTGGGACAGGGTGCACGAGCAGTACTTC. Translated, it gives CASSQTPWDRVHEQYF.

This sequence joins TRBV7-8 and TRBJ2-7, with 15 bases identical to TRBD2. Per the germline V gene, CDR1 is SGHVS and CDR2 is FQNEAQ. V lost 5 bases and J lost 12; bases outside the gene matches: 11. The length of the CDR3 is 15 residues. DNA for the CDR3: TGTGCCAGCAGCCTTACCGTGGGACTAGCGGGGGGACCGTACTTC. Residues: CASSLTVGLAGGPYF.